This TCR beta chain was sequenced for a study of blood T cell repertoires in COVID-19. On the study more broadly: Sites across the United States, Italy and Spain contributed samples from acute and convalescent COVID-19.

Assay used: immunoSEQ multiplex PCR; TCRdb lists only in-frame clones, some missing. This sample yields around 300,000 clones, of which roughly 89% are seen a single time; about 3% belongs to the top ten. CDR1 and CDR2 (germline): DFQATT, SNEGSKA (reference sequence). CDR3 length equals 13 residues. V shed 3 bases and J shed 9 bases, with 15 bases lying between them. The source of this sequence is a woman under 40 with active or convalescent COVID-19. The material sequenced was peripheral blood. The chain couples TRBV20-1 to TRBJ2-1; a possible D gene is TRBD2 (5 bases). CDR3 nucleotide sequence: TGCAGTGCTAGTTCGATTCTCGCGGGTGAGCAGTTCTTC. Translating it yields CSASSILAGEQFF.